This entry features one T cell receptor beta chain sequence. This record comes from a study of blood T cell repertoires in COVID-19. Germline CDR1 reads MNHEY; CDR2 reads SMNVEV (reference sequence). V was clipped by 8 bases and J by 3 bases; unmatched bases: 2. CDR3 size: 13 residues. Authors' analysis steps: By means of reference gene primer amplification, nucleated cell counts were estimated. The table came from immunoSEQ multiplex PCR; TCRdb's copy has only in-frame clones and leaves some out. The V and J calls and clone size come from that table; D and trimming were worked out from the DNA. Here the sample spans about 490,000 clones, 70% to 90% being singletons.

Material for sequencing was peripheral blood. The receptor was isolated from a human donor in a cohort sampled during active COVID-19. This rearrangement joins TRBV27 to TRBJ1-5, with 9 positions matching TRBD1. CDR3 nucleotide sequence: TGTGCCAGCGGACAGGGGCTCAATCAGCCCCAGCATTTT. This codes for CASGQGLNQPQHF.